The T cell receptor beta chain under discussion was sequenced for a study of post-analysis software for immune sequencing data. Study background: The patients showed relapsing-remitting, secondary progressive and progressive-relapsing multiple sclerosis courses.

The study, taken as a whole, reports: A few TRBV segments appeared more often in patients than in controls, and TRBV5-6, TRBV5-1 and TRBV20-1 were among these.

TCR beta libraries were prepared from cDNA with unique molecular identifiers. Some 500,000 cDNA molecules came from about 1 to 10 million T cells. Each CDR3 protein gets one entry after TCRdb re-called the PCR reads with MiXCR. The table has about 770,000 distinct CDR3 sequences, about 45% seen once. V lost 2 bases, J lost 0 bases, and 14 bases lay in between. The CDR3 consists of 16 residues. Of note for this clonotype: Its target is unknown.

This clonotype was obtained from a girl aged 10 to 17 with multiple sclerosis. The chain has TRBV12-3 or TRBV12-4 and TRBJ2-7, with D unresolved. Sample: blood. The CDR3 reads CASSLSSSGSSYEQYF. The CDR3 DNA reads TGTGCCAGCAGTTTAAGCTCGTCGGGTAGCTCCTACGAGCAGTACTTC.